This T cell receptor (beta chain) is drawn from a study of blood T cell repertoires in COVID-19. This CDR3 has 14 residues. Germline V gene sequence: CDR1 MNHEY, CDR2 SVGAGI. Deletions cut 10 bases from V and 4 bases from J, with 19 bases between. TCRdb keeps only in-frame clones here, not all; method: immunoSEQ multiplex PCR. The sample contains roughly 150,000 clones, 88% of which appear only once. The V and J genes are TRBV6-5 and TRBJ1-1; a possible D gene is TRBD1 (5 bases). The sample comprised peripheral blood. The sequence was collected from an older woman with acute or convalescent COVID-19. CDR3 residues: CATTRGGSSTEAFF. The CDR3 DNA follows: TGTGCCACCACCCGGGGGGGATCGAGCACTGAAGCTTTCTTT.